This T cell receptor beta chain was profiled in a study of T cells in localized non-small cell lung cancer. General study points: Longer overall survival was linked to higher blood T cell density.

Produced via immunoSEQ multiplex PCR; TCRdb's table is partial and in-frame only. Altogether about 9,800 clones are present, 35% to 45% being singletons, with the ten largest covering around 4%. The CDR3 runs 14 residues. Trimming stripped 7 bases from V and 0 bases from J, with 10 bases between. Germline-derived CDR1 and CDR2 are SNHLY and FYNNEI. This clone has only a few counts. Its antigen is unknown. Sample: lymph node tissue, taken before any cancer treatment. This clonotype originated in a woman between 35 and 70 years old with stage I lung adenocarcinoma. The chain couples TRBV2 to TRBJ1-5; D is ambiguous. For the CDR3, the DNA is TGTGCCAGCAACGACGGCGATAGCAATCAGCCCCAGCATTTT. This gives the protein CASNDGDSNQPQHF.